Listed below are T cell receptor beta chains from one sample, sequenced in a study of blood T cell repertoires in COVID-19. Libraries were prepared by immunoSEQ multiplex PCR; TCRdb keeps only in-frame clonotypes and omits some of them. The table has about 150,000 clones, approximately 85% seen once. Material for sequencing was peripheral blood. These receptors were collected from a man at least 80 years old with COVID-19, enrolled during active disease. CDR3s include the opening cysteine and the closing phenylalanine or tryptophan. D genes are given only for firm matches. Clone size is given for some rows only: seen once, a few or many times, or a class if the clone is expanded.

clone_size,j_call,v_call,d_call,cdr3_nt,cdr3_aa
once,TRBJ1-3,TRBV6-6,TRBD1,TGTGCCAGCACCGCGGACAGGGTGGCTGGAAACACCATATATTTT,CASTADRVAGNTIYF
once,TRBJ2-7,TRBV12-3/TRBV12-4,TRBD1,TGTGCCAGTCCCCAGGGGGCCTACGAGCAGTACTTC,CASPQGAYEQYF
NA,TRBJ1-6,TRBV11-2,NA,TGTGCCAGCAGCTCTTGGAAGAGGGGGTTGTATAATTCACCCCTCCACTTT,CASSSWKRGLYNSPLHF
NA,TRBJ2-5,TRBV4-2,NA,TGTGCCAGCAGCCAAGTTCGGCGGGGGCCACAAGAGACCCAGTACTTC,CASSQVRRGPQETQYF
NA,TRBJ2-5,TRBV5-6,NA,TGTGCCAGCAGCCAAAAAGAGACCCAGTACTTC,CASSQKETQYF
NA,TRBJ2-1,TRBV5-4,TRBD2,TGTGCCAGCAGCCCACTAGCGCCGGACCCCCCCAATGAGCAGTTCTTC,CASSPLAPDPPNEQFF
NA,TRBJ2-5,TRBV19,NA,TGTGCCAGTAAACAGGGTCGGGGAGTCGGCGAGACCCAGTACTTC,CASKQGRGVGETQYF
NA,TRBJ2-7,TRBV9,NA,TGTGCCAGCAGCGTAGGGTGGGGCCGCCCAAGCTACGAGCAGTACTTC,CASSVGWGRPSYEQYF
NA,TRBJ2-3,TRBV5-5,TRBD1,TGTGCCAGCGGCAGACAGGGTAGGGCAGATACGCAGTATTTT,CASGRQGRADTQYF
NA,TRBJ1-5,TRBV11-2,NA,TGTGCCAGCAGCCACGGAAACGGGCAGGGCGGTCAGCCCCAGCATTTT,CASSHGNGQGGQPQHF
NA,TRBJ1-2,TRBV6-5,TRBD1,TGTGCCAGCAGAGTGGACAGGGAGGATGGCTACACCTTC,CASRVDREDGYTF
NA,TRBJ2-2,TRBV3-1/TRBV3-2,NA,TGTGCCAGCAGCTCCCGGGAGTCGAACACCGGGGAGCTGTTTTTT,CASSSRESNTGELFF
NA,TRBJ2-7,TRBV6-5,NA,TGTGCCAGCAGTTCTGGGGGCGACTCCTACGAGCAGTACTTC,CASSSGGDSYEQYF
few,TRBJ1-1,TRBV29-1,NA,TGCAGCGTTTACAGGGACGGTAACACTGAAGCTTTCTTT,CSVYRDGNTEAFF
few,TRBJ1-2,TRBV6-4,TRBD1,TGTGCCAGCAGAAAAGATCAGGGGGCTAACTATGGCTACACCTTC,CASRKDQGANYGYTF
few,TRBJ2-2,TRBV6-6,NA,TGTGCCAGCAGTTACAATCTGGGTGCCAGGGGGGAGCTGTTTTTT,CASSYNLGARGELFF
NA,TRBJ2-6,TRBV5-8,TRBD2,TGTGCCAGCAGTCTCGGGACTATAACCTCCCCTGGGGCCAACGTCCTGACTTTC,CASSLGTITSPGANVLTF
once,TRBJ2-7,TRBV7-7,NA,TGTGCACTAGTCGGACAGTACGAGCAGTACTTC,CALVGQYEQYF
NA,TRBJ2-7,TRBV2,TRBD1,TGTGCCAGCAGCAAGGAGGGACAGGGAACCTACGAGCAGTACTTC,CASSKEGQGTYEQYF
NA,TRBJ2-1,TRBV24-1,NA,TGTGCCACCGGGGTGAGGGGGGGCAATGAGCAGTTCTTC,CATGVRGGNEQFF
NA,TRBJ2-3,TRBV5-6,NA,TGTGCCAGCAGCTTGGCTAGCACAGATACGCAGTATTTT,CASSLASTDTQYF
few,TRBJ2-7,TRBV6-6,NA,TGTGCCAGCAGTCAACAGGGCTACGAGCAGTACTTC,CASSQQGYEQYF
NA,TRBJ1-6,TRBV5-4,TRBD1,TGTGCCAGCAGGACTGCCCGTCAGGGGGATAATTCACCCCTCCACTTT,CASRTARQGDNSPLHF